This T cell receptor (beta chain) derives from a study of blood T cells in healthy people across ages. With a J-beta primer mix and a sample-barcoded 5' primer, a second PCR ran about 7 to 11 cycles. Every cDNA was tagged by a template-switch adaptor with 12 random nucleotides. TCRdb used MiXCR to reprocess the 5' RACE reads, holding one entry per CDR3 protein. The repertoire holds about 1.1 million distinct CDR3 sequences, with 30% to 40% as singletons. Each sample yielded at least 7 million isolated PBMCs. In regard to this clonotype: The antigen remains undetermined.

V trimming: 3 bases; J trimming: 4 bases; junction bases outside the gene matches: 13. From germline, CDR1 is SGHKS and CDR2 YYEKEE (reference sequence). This CDR3 comprises 17 residues. General observations from the study: Significant beta diversity loss was already apparent by age roughly 38, declining roughly linearly. Researchers deemed the diversity estimates from one million T cells underestimates.

The sequence was obtained from a man between 18 and 29 years old in good health. The sequenced material came from blood. The chain recombines TRBV5-5 with TRBJ1-2, with 9 nucleotides matching TRBD1. Here the CDR3 DNA reads TGTGCCAGCAGCTGGGAGCCTACAGGGGGCAGAGGCTATGGCTACACCTTC. Protein product: CASSWEPTGGRGYGYTF.